This T cell receptor beta chain was sequenced in a study of cytomegalovirus exposure and HLA in healthy donors. Study-wide findings and caveats: Judged likely to be a sequencing artifact was a cluster of highly shared sequence variants. With DRB1 most and HLA-C fewest, TCR association rates differed between HLA loci in a later analysis. Analyzed later, most CMV-associated TCR beta chains appeared HLA-restricted. A few of the chains that were CMV-associated were confirmed in vitro to be specific for CMV antigens.

Notes on this clone: Its antigen is as yet unknown.

The PCR used 60 Vbeta and 13 Jbeta primers. The data were produced by immunoSEQ multiplex PCR, yet TCRdb's version contains in-frame clones alone and is incomplete. The table includes 150,000 to 200,000 clones, around 80% detected once. This CDR3 has 16 amino acids. V lost 7 bases, J lost 1 base, and 17 bases lay in between. Germline CDR1 and CDR2: SNHLY and FYNNEI. Sequencing input: PBMCs. The origin of this receptor is a man aged 30 to 45 in good health and CMV-seropositive. The chain uses TRBV2 and TRBJ1-3; TRBD1 is a possible D gene (6 bases). The CDR3 loop is CASIEGGVVSGNTIYF. The CDR3 nucleotides are TGTGCCAGCATCGAAGGGGGGGTAGTATCTGGAAACACCATATATTTT.